This TCR beta chain is drawn from a study of control samples from healthy donors and cancer patients (dated by TCRdb to about 2020). Worth noting for this clone: It has no known antigen specificity. The input lacks base qualities; no much larger clone sits a single base away.

The CDR3 has 14 amino acids, counting the end cysteine and phenylalanine. Only CDR3 DNA remains: 42 bases, in frame from the first base. CDR1 SGHRS and CDR2 YFSETQ are derived from the germline V gene. Deletion took 6 bases off V and 0 bases off J, with a span of 12 bases between the germline ends. The library was generated by the immunoSEQ multiplex PCR assay. Sourced from immuneACCESS, this table was stored by TCRdb with only in-frame sequences that have V and J called. A share of the clones is absent; for the studies checked, an unresolved V gene accounts for under half, and the remainder has no known explanation. In this sample the table shows approximately 150,000 clones, 75% to 95% of which occur a single time. Of the sample, 3% to 3.5% falls within the top ten clones.

The rearranged chain carries TRBV5-1 and TRBJ1-2, with TRBD1 tentatively as D gene (6 bases match). The sample consisted of blood. This clonotype originated in a man aged 25 to 45 in good health. The CDR3 protein is CASTQGKANYGYTF. The DNA sequence is TGCGCCAGCACACAGGGCAAAGCTAACTATGGCTACACCTTC.